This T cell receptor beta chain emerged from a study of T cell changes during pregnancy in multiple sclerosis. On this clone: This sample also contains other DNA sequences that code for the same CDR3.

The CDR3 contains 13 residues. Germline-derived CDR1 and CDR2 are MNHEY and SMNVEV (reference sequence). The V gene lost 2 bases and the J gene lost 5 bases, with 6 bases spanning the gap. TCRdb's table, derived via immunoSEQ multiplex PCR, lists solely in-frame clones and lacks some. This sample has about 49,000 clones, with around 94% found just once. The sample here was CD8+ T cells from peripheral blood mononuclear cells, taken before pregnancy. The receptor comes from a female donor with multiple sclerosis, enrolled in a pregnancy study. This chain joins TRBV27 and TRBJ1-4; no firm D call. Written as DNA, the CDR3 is TGTGCCAGCAGTTTAGAGAGGAATGAAAAACTGTTTTTT. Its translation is CASSLERNEKLFF.